These 24 T cell receptor beta chains were sequenced from one sample in a study of cytomegalovirus exposure and HLA in healthy donors. The PCR had 60 Vbeta and 13 Jbeta primers. Assay used: immunoSEQ multiplex PCR; TCRdb lists only in-frame clones, some missing. Here the sample spans about 200,000 clones, more than 75% being singletons. Sequenced: PBMCs. Receptors originate from a woman aged 25-40 years in good health and CMV-seropositive.

The chain links TRBV4-3 to TRBJ2-1, with D perhaps matching TRBD2 (6 bases). Deletions cut 9 bases from V and 5 bases from J, with 20 bases between. The CDR3 consists of 15 residues. Per germline, CDR1 LGHNA and CDR2 YSLEER. The DNA of the CDR3 is TGCGCCAGTGACGGGGGACGTGCCCCTAACAATGAGCAGTTCTTC. The encoded protein is CASDGGRAPNNEQFF.

This chain connects TRBV6-5 to TRBJ1-2; tentatively, D is TRBD1 (6 bases). CDR1 is MNHEY and CDR2 is SVGAGI in the germline V gene. Trimming removed 6 bases at V and 4 bases at J, with 15 bases between. There are 14 residues in the CDR3. The CDR3 DNA follows: TGTGCCAGCAGGAGGACGGGACAAAGCTATGGCTACACCTTC. It specifies CASRRTGQSYGYTF.

CDR3 sequence reads: CASAPLKGGYTGELFF. The CDR3 DNA follows: TGTGCCAGCGCCCCCCTCAAAGGGGGTTACACCGGGGAGCTGTTTTTT. The rearrangement uses TRBV11-2 and TRBJ2-2; D may be TRBD1 (6 bases). Trimming left V 8 bases short and J 3 bases short, with 19 bases between. Germline V gene data show CDR1 as SGHAT and CDR2 as FQNNGV. The CDR3 sequence is 16 residues long. Variable domain in full (rest from reference TRBV11-2 and TRBJ2-2): EAGVAQSPRYKIIEKRQSVAFWCNPISGHATLYWYQQILGQGPKLLIQFQNNGVVDDSQLPKDRFSAERLKGVDSTLKIQPAKLEDSAVYLCASAPLKGGYTGELFFGEGSRLTVL.

Comments on this clone: A read error may produce the germline difference seen at one junction end. The gene calls are TRBV7-9 and TRBJ2-7; TRBD1 is a possible D gene (6 bases). The CDR3 is made up of 14 amino acids. Per the germline V gene, CDR1 is SEHNR and CDR2 is FQNEAQ (reference sequence). The CDR3 DNA sequence: TGTTCCAGCAGCTTCGGGACAATCTCCTACGAGCAGTACTTC. It specifies CSSSFGTISYEQYF.

The rearrangement joins TRBV27 to TRBJ2-7, with D uncertain. Germline V gives CDR1 MNHEY, CDR2 SMNVEV (reference sequence). The length of the CDR3 is 13 residues. V gave up 3 bases and J gave up 1 base, with 7 bases separating them. CDR3 residues: CASSFSSSYEQYF. The CDR3 region has the DNA TGTGCCAGCAGTTTTAGTTCATCCTACGAGCAGTACTTC.

The rearrangement uses TRBV7-3 and TRBJ2-2; TRBD2 aligns across 8 bases. This CDR3 is 15 amino acids long. V lost 5 bases, J lost 1 base, and 3 bases stayed unmatched. Per the germline V gene, CDR1 is SGHTA and CDR2 is FQGTGA. CDR3 loop: CASSPTSGNTGELFF. The DNA of the CDR3 is TGTGCCAGCAGCCCCACTAGCGGGAACACCGGGGAGCTGTTTTTT.

V and J are TRBV11-2 and TRBJ1-6; 11 nucleotides align to TRBD1. J lost 9 bases, V lost 3 bases, and 1 base had no gene match. Germline loops: CDR1 SGHAT, CDR2 FQNNGV. This CDR3 is built from 14 residues. CDR3 bases: TGTGCCAGCAGCTTCGGGACAGGGGGTTCACCCCTCCACTTT. It is translated as CASSFGTGGSPLHF.

This sequence joins TRBV14 and TRBJ2-2; D gene unclear. The CDR3 contains 15 residues. V was shortened by 1 base and J by 3 bases, with 9 bases between the two germline ends. The germline V gene encodes CDR1 SGHDN and CDR2 FVKESK. CDR3 in amino acids: CASSQGSLYTGELFF. CDR3 DNA: TGTGCCAGCAGCCAAGGATCGCTATACACCGGGGAGCTGTTTTTT.

The rearrangement uses TRBV10-3 and TRBJ2-7; 9 nucleotides match TRBD2. Germline V gene lookup returns CDR1 ENHRY and CDR2 SYGVKD. V lost 0 bases and J lost 5; bases outside the gene matches: 11. The CDR3 is 17 residues long. The CDR3 loop reads CAISESRAGGPLDEQYF. The CDR3 nucleotides are TGTGCCATCAGTGAGTCACGGGCGGGGGGGCCGCTAGACGAGCAGTACTTC.

V is TRBV27 and J is TRBJ1-5; the D gene is possibly TRBD1 (6 bases). This CDR3 contains 14 residues. Trimming left V 0 bases short and J 10 bases short, with 13 bases between. In germline, CDR1 is MNHEY, CDR2 SMNVEV (reference sequence). CDR3 sequence: CASSLSWGLEPQHF. The CDR3 DNA is TGTGCCAGCAGTTTATCATGGGGGCTTGAACCCCAGCATTTT.

The chain carries TRBV19 and TRBJ1-5; D is unresolved. The CDR3 length is 15 residues. The V gene lost 5 bases and the J gene lost 0 bases, with 11 bases spanning the gap. Germline V gene data show CDR1 as LNHDA and CDR2 as SQIVND (reference sequence). For the CDR3, the DNA is TGTGCCAGTAGTCTCGACGACTATAGCAATCAGCCCCAGCATTTT. It translates to CASSLDDYSNQPQHF. Supplemented by reference TRBV19 and TRBJ1-5, the full variable domain reads DGGITQSPKYLFRKEGQNVTLSCEQNLNHDAMYWYRQDPGQGLRLIYYSQIVNDFQKGDIAEGYSVSREKKESFPLTVTSAQKNPTAFYLCASSLDDYSNQPQHFGDGTRLSIL.

The chain joins TRBV9 to TRBJ2-1, with TRBD2 identical over 9 bases. The germline gives CDR1 SGDLS, CDR2 YYNGEE. This CDR3 comprises 15 residues. The ends lost 4 bases at V and 10 bases at J; junction bases unmatched: 12. The CDR3 reads CASSPTAGGPGEQFF. DNA for the CDR3: TGTGCCAGCAGCCCGACGGCGGGGGGGCCAGGGGAGCAGTTCTTC.

The chain links TRBV29-1 to TRBJ1-5; 7 nucleotides agree with TRBD1. CDR1 is SQVTM, CDR2 ANQGSEA, per germline. CDR3 length: 13 amino acids. Unmatched junction bases numbered 5, after V lost 4 bases and J lost 5 bases. The CDR3 sequence is CSVGQGADQPQHF. The CDR3 nucleotides are TGCAGCGTTGGACAGGGTGCGGATCAGCCCCAGCATTTT.

The chain joins TRBV11-3 to TRBJ2-2, with D perhaps matching TRBD2 (7 bases). Germline lookup yields CDR1 SGHNT and CDR2 YENEEA. V dropped 5 bases and J dropped 6 bases, with 10 bases sitting between them. This CDR3 is 13 amino acids long. The CDR3 sequence: CASSPGGAGELFF. In nucleotides, the CDR3 is TGTGCCAGCAGCCCGGGGGGCGCCGGGGAGCTGTTTTTT.

This sequence joins TRBV7-9 and TRBJ1-4, with a tentative D call TRBD1 (6 bases). The CDR3 runs to 15 residues. Trimming stripped 1 base from V and 6 bases from J, with 12 bases between. Germline lookup yields CDR1 SEHNR and CDR2 FQNEAQ (reference sequence). Here the CDR3 reads CASSLGQGMHEKLFF. For the CDR3, the DNA is TGTGCCAGCAGCTTAGGTCAGGGGATGCATGAAAAACTGTTTTTT.

This clone was seen more than once but under ten times. This chain uses TRBV20-1 with TRBJ2-1; D remains unclear. The CDR3 extends over 11 amino acids. CDR1 and CDR2 (germline): DFQATT, SNEGSKA (reference sequence). Trimming removed 1 base at V and 5 bases at J, with 3 bases between. CDR3 sequence: CSARVNNEQFF. DNA for the CDR3: TGCAGTGCTAGAGTTAACAATGAGCAGTTCTTC.

The chain employs TRBV5-1 and TRBJ2-2, with 9 positions matching TRBD2. Germline V CDR1 and CDR2: SGHRS, YFSETQ. V dropped 7 bases and J dropped 6; count of bases not matched to a gene: 10. The CDR3 is 15 residues long. The CDR3 reads CASGGAGGPPGELFF. The CDR3 DNA sequence: TGCGCCAGCGGAGGGGCGGGGGGGCCGCCCGGGGAGCTGTTTTTT.

In its sample, this clone was seen a few times. The CDR3 here is CASSSPTGGYRETYEQYF. The DNA for the CDR3 is TGTGCCAGCAGTTCACCAACGGGGGGGTACAGGGAAACCTACGAGCAGTACTTC. J is TRBJ2-7 and V is TRBV28, with TRBD2 matching over 8 bases. CDR3 length equals 18 residues. The ends lost 4 bases at V and 2 bases at J; junction bases unmatched: 16. Germline loops: CDR1 MDHEN, CDR2 SYDVKM.

The chain links TRBV25-1 to TRBJ2-7, with D tentatively TRBD2 (5 bases). The V gene's germline CDR1 is MGHDK and CDR2 SYGVNS. This CDR3 contains 16 residues. Trimming took 1 base from V and 4 from J, leaving 17 bases between them. The CDR3 DNA reads TGTGCCAGCAGTGAATCGGGGAAGGGTCCGAGGTACGAGCAGTACTTC. Its translation is CASSESGKGPRYEQYF.

V usage is TRBV30 and J usage is TRBJ1-5; D remains unclear. The CDR3 loop spans 13 amino acids. The V end lost 2 bases, the J end lost 2 bases, and 7 bases lay between the germline ends. The germline V gene has CDR1 GTSNPN and CDR2 SVGIG (reference sequence). CDR3 nucleotides: TGTGCCTGGAGTCCGTCCGGCAATCAGCCCCAGCATTTT. The encoded protein is CAWSPSGNQPQHF.

The chain recombines TRBV28 with TRBJ1-1; D not resolved. From germline, CDR1 is MDHEN and CDR2 SYDVKM. Trimming cost V 5 bases and J 0 bases, with 7 bases left between them. The CDR3 extends over 13 amino acids. For the CDR3, the DNA is TGTGCCAGCAGTCGTTCTATGAACACTGAAGCTTTCTTT. Translating gives CASSRSMNTEAFF.

This chain links TRBV4-1 with TRBJ1-5, with TRBD1 matching 7 bases. Losses at the gene ends were 4 bases for V and 9 bases for J; bases not matched to a gene: 12. This CDR3 contains 15 residues. CDR1 is MGHRA, CDR2 YSYEKL, per germline. CDR3 sequence reads: CASSPRATRGMPQHF. Written as DNA, the CDR3 is TGCGCCAGCAGCCCCCGGGCGACCAGGGGGATGCCCCAGCATTTT.

V is TRBV4-3 and J is TRBJ2-1; D might be TRBD1 (5 bases). With 0 bases removed from V and 8 bases from J, the gap between germline ends came to 8 bases. CDR1 LGHNA and CDR2 YSLEER come from the germline V gene. The CDR3 is 13 residues long. CDR3 sequence (DNA): TGCGCCAGCAGCCAAGATACAGGAGATGAGCAGTTCTTC. Protein: CASSQDTGDEQFF.

The CDR3 coding sequence is TGTGCCAGCAGTCCTCTGACAGGGGGTGGCAATCAGCCCCAGCATTTT. This sequence encodes CASSPLTGGGNQPQHF. The rearrangement links TRBV28 to TRBJ1-5; 9 bases are a match to TRBD1. The ends lost 5 bases at V and 2 bases at J; junction bases unmatched: 7. The CDR3 extends over 16 amino acids. Germline V CDR1 and CDR2: MDHEN, SYDVKM.